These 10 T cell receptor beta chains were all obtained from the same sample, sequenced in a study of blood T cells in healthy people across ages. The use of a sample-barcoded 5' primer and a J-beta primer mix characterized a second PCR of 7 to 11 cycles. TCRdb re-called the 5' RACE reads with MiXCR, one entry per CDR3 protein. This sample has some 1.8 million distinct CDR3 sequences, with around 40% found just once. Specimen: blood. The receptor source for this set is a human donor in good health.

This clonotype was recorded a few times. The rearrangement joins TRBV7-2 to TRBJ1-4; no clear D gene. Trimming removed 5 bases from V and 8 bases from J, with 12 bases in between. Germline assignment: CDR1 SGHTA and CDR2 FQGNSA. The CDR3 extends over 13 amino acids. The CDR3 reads CASSHEAEEKLFF. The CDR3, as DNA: TGTGCCAGCAGCCACGAGGCCGAAGAAAAACTGTTTTTT. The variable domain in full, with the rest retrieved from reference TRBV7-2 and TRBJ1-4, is GAGVSQSPSNKVTEKGKDVELRCDPISGHTALYWYRQSLGQGLEFLIYFQGNSAPDKSGLPSDRFSAERTGGSVSTLTIQRTQQEDSAVYLCASSHEAEEKLFFGSGTQLSVL.

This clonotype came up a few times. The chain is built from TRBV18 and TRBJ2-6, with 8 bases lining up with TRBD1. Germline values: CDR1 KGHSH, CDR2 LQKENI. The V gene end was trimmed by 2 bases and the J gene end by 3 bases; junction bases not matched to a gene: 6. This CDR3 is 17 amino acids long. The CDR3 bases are TGTGCCAGCTCACCAGTCCAGGGGGCCTTTGGGGCCAACGTCCTGACTTTC. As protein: CASSPVQGAFGANVLTF.

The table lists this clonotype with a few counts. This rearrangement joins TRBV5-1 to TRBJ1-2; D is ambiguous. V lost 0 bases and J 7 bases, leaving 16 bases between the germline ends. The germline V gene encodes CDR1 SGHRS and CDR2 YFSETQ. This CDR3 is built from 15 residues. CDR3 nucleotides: TGCGCCAGCAGCTTGGTGTCAGACGGGCAAGCTGGCTACACCTTC. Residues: CASSLVSDGQAGYTF.

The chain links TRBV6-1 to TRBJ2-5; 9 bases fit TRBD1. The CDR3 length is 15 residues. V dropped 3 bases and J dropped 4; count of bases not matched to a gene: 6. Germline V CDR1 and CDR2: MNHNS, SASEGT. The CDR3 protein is CASSDEGQGIETQYF. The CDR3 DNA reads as TGTGCCAGCAGTGACGAGGGACAGGGTATAGAGACCCAGTACTTC.

DNA of the CDR3: TGCAGTGCTAGACCTTTAAGGGGATTCTACGAGCAGTACTTC. Protein product: CSARPLRGFYEQYF. This sequence joins TRBV20-1 and TRBJ2-7; tentative D call: TRBD1 (5 bases). V lost 2 bases and J 3 bases, leaving 14 bases between the germline ends. The CDR3 spans 14 residues. Germline assignment: CDR1 DFQATT and CDR2 SNEGSKA (reference sequence).

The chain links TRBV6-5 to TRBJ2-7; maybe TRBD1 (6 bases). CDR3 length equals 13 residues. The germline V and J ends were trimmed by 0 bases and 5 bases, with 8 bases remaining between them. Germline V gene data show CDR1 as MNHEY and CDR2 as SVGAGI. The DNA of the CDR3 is TGTGCCAGCAGTTACTCTCAGGGGCACGAGCAGTACTTC. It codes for CASSYSQGHEQYF.

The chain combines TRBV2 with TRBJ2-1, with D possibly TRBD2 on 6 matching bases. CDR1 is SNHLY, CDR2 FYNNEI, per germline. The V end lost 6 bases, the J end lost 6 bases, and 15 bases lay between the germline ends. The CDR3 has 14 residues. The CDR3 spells CASRPGLVGNEQFF. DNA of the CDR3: TGTGCCAGCAGGCCGGGACTCGTGGGCAATGAGCAGTTCTTC. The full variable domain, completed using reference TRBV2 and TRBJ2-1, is EPEVTQTPSHQVTQMGQEVILRCVPISNHLYFYWYRQILGQKVEFLVSFYNNEISEKSEIFDDQFSVERPDGSNFTLKIRSTKLEDSAMYFCASRPGLVGNEQFFGPGTRLTVL.

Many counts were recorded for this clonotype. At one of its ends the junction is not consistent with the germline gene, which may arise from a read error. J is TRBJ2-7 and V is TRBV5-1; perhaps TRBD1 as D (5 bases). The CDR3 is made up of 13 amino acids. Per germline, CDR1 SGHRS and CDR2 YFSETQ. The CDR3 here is CASRPDSSYEQYF. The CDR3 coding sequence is TGTGCCAGCAGACCTGACAGCTCCTACGAGCAGTACTTC.

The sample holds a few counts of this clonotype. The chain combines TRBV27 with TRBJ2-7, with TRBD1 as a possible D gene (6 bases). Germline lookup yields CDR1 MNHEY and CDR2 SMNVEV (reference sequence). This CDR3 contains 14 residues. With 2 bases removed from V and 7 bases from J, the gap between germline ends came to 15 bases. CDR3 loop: CASSLKGGREEQYF. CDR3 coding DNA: TGTGCCAGCAGTTTAAAAGGGGGACGCGAAGAGCAGTACTTC.

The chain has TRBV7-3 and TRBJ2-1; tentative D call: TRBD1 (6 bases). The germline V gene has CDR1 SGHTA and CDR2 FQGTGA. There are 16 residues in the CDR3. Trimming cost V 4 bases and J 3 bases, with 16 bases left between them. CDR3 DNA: TGTGCCAGCAGCTCACTCACAGGGTTGGACTACAATGAGCAGTTCTTC. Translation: CASSSLTGLDYNEQFF.